The rows below give T cell receptor beta chains drawn from one sample of a study of T cells in Graves' hyperthyroidism and ophthalmopathy. TCRdb independently ran MiXCR on the multiplex PCR reads; one entry per CDR3 protein. In the table there are 350,000 to 400,000 distinct CDR3 sequences, under 15% of which are singletons. Sequencing input: blood. The source is a woman aged 25 to 39 with Graves' hyperthyroidism. Each CDR3 is given with its conserved first and last residue. A D gene is named only where the DNA matches it firmly. Clone size is stated in some rows and not others, as once, few, many or a class when expanded.

j_call v_call clone_size cdr3_length d_call cdr3_aa cdr3_nt
TRBJ2-1 TRBV12-3/TRBV12-4 many 16 TRBD2 CASSLDPSGSYNEQFF TGTGCCAGCAGTTTAGATCCTAGCGGGAGCTACAATGAGCAGTTCTTC
TRBJ2-2 TRBV7-2 . 15 . CASSLHRANTGELFF TGTGCCAGCAGCTTACACAGGGCTAACACCGGGGAGCTGTTTTTT
TRBJ1-2 TRBV28 many 16 . CASSESNRAAEYGYTF TGTGCCAGCAGTGAATCGAACAGGGCCGCCGAATATGGCTACACCTTC
TRBJ2-5 TRBV2 many 15 TRBD2 CASSERGLAQETQYF TGTGCCAGCAGTGAAAGGGGACTAGCGCAAGAGACCCAGTACTTC
TRBJ2-7 TRBV5-8 . 11 . CATSRRAEQYF TGTGCCACCAGCCGTCGGGCCGAGCAGTACTTC
TRBJ2-7 TRBV18 many 14 TRBD1 CASSPRQGRWEQYF TGTGCCAGCTCACCCCGACAGGGGCGATGGGAGCAGTACTTC
TRBJ2-1 TRBV20-1 few 15 . CSARFGKGSYNEQFF TGCAGTGCTAGATTCGGGAAGGGCTCCTACAATGAGCAGTTCTTC
TRBJ2-3 TRBV20-1 few 12 . CSANLLGHTQYF TGCAGTGCGAATTTACTGGGCCATACGCAGTATTTT
TRBJ2-7 TRBV24-1 . 14 . CATSDSGPSYEQYF TGTGCCACCAGTGATTCCGGACCCTCCTACGAGCAGTACTTC
TRBJ2-7 TRBV5-1 few 15 . CASRVAALSSYEQYF TGCGCCAGCAGAGTAGCGGCCCTGAGCTCCTACGAGCAGTACTTC
TRBJ2-5 TRBV12-3/TRBV12-4 many 16 . CASSLDQGGRQETQYF TGTGCCAGCAGTTTGGATCAGGGGGGGAGGCAAGAGACCCAGTACTTC
TRBJ2-5 TRBV28 many 16 . CASSSTGDKLRETQYF TGTGCCAGCAGCTCAACAGGAGACAAGCTCCGGGAGACCCAGTACTTC
TRBJ2-3 TRBV5-1 many 16 . CASSPRPGGSTDTQYF TGCGCCAGCAGCCCCCGGCCCGGGGGTAGCACAGATACGCAGTATTTT
TRBJ2-3 TRBV20-1 . 12 . CSARDTPDTQYF TGCAGTGCTAGAGATACCCCAGATACGCAGTATTTT
TRBJ2-7 TRBV3-1 . 17 TRBD2 CASSPQNPAGAFREQYF TGTGCCAGCAGCCCCCAAAATCCAGCGGGAGCTTTCCGGGAGCAGTACTTC
TRBJ2-7 TRBV27 many 13 . CASSLAPHYEQYF TGTGCCAGCAGTTTAGCCCCACACTACGAGCAGTACTTC
TRBJ2-7 TRBV28 many 13 . CASSPHTGNEQYF TGTGCCAGCAGCCCGCATACAGGGAACGAGCAGTACTTC
TRBJ2-7 TRBV4-1 . 18 TRBD1 CASSQDRSTGTGLNEQYF TGCGCCAGCAGCCAAGATCGCTCGACCGGGACAGGGTTAAACGAGCAGTACTTC
TRBJ2-1 TRBV2 many 15 TRBD2 CASSTGTSGGDEQFF TGTGCCAGCTCCACGGGGACTAGCGGGGGTGATGAGCAGTTCTTC
TRBJ2-3 TRBV28 many 16 TRBD2 CASTRRTSGKGDTQYF TGTGCCAGCACCCGCCGGACTAGCGGGAAGGGAGATACGCAGTATTTT
TRBJ2-5 TRBV24-1 . 15 . CATSDSRGAQETQYF TGTGCCACCAGTGATTCGAGGGGCGCCCAAGAGACCCAGTACTTC
TRBJ2-6 TRBV5-4 . 22 TRBD1 CASSFTGPGTGTGFSGANVLTF TGTGCCAGCAGCTTTACCGGTCCCGGGACAGGGACCGGATTCTCTGGGGCCAACGTCCTGACTTTC
TRBJ2-3 TRBV11-2 . 16 TRBD1 CASRGTGTGGTDTQYF TGTGCCAGCAGAGGTACCGGGACAGGGGGGACAGATACGCAGTATTTT
TRBJ2-2 TRBV5-1 once 15 TRBD1 CASSGTGVTTGELFF TGCGCCAGCAGCGGGACAGGGGTCACCACCGGGGAGCTGTTTTTT
TRBJ2-2 TRBV6-1 . 14 . CAIQRQTNTGELFF TGTGCCATACAGAGACAAACAAACACCGGGGAGCTGTTTTTT
TRBJ2-1 TRBV6-1 . 16 TRBD2 CASSRAGVSSYNEQFF TGTGCCAGCTCCAGGGCGGGGGTCAGCTCCTACAATGAGCAGTTCTTC
TRBJ1-6 TRBV28 few 14 . CASSLDRRNSPLHF TGTGCCAGCAGTTTAGACAGGCGGAATTCACCCCTCCACTTT
TRBJ2-2 TRBV6-1 . 12 . CASISTTGELFF TGTGCCAGCATTTCAACCACCGGGGAGCTGTTTTTT
TRBJ2-2 TRBV28 many 15 . CASSLDTTNTGELFF TGTGCCAGCAGTTTAGACACAACGAACACCGGGGAGCTGTTTTTT
TRBJ2-7 TRBV27 . 15 TRBD1 CASSLTTGGGYEQYF TGTGCCAGCAGTTTAACGACAGGGGGGGGATACGAGCAGTACTTC
TRBJ2-1 TRBV5-1 many 15 TRBD2 CASSWTSGSGNEQFF TGCGCCAGCAGCTGGACTAGCGGGAGTGGCAATGAGCAGTTCTTC
TRBJ1-1 TRBV18 many 15 . CASSPPSGLNTEAFF TGTGCCAGCTCACCACCCTCCGGACTGAACACTGAAGCTTTCTTT
TRBJ2-7 TRBV10-3 . 12 . CAIRPGWDEQYF TGTGCCATCAGGCCAGGGTGGGACGAGCAGTACTTC
TRBJ2-3 TRBV2 many 15 . CASRKDREGTDTQYF TGTGCCAGCAGGAAGGACAGGGAGGGGACAGATACGCAGTATTTT
TRBJ2-2 TRBV29-1 . 13 . CSVGQGNTGELFF TGCAGCGTTGGTCAGGGAAACACCGGGGAGCTGTTTTTT
TRBJ1-2 TRBV20-1 many 9 . CSGPNGYTF TGCAGTGGCCCAAATGGCTACACCTTC
TRBJ1-6 TRBV3-1 many 15 . CASSQDLRGNSPLHF TGTGCCAGCAGCCAAGATCTGAGGGGCAATTCACCCCTCCACTTT
TRBJ2-3 TRBV29-1 many 14 . CSGRQHGGEDTQYF TGCAGCGGAAGACAGCACGGGGGCGAGGATACGCAGTATTTT
TRBJ1-6 TRBV5-1 many 15 . CASSLSTRNNSPLHF TGCGCCAGCAGCTTGAGTACGAGGAATAATTCACCCCTCCACTTT
TRBJ2-7 TRBV5-8 few 15 . CASSFGTGRPYEQYF TGTGCCAGCAGCTTTGGTACAGGGCGTCCCTACGAGCAGTACTTC
TRBJ2-2 TRBV24-1 many 15 TRBD1 CATSDTQGADGELFF TGTGCCACCAGTGATACGCAGGGGGCGGACGGGGAGCTGTTTTTT
TRBJ2-3 TRBV18 . 15 TRBD1 CASSSRGQGTDTQYF TGTGCCAGCTCATCCAGGGGGCAGGGCACAGATACGCAGTATTTT
TRBJ2-1 TRBV10-3 . 14 TRBD2 CAISQTSGSNEQFF TGTGCCATCAGTCAGACTAGCGGGAGTAATGAGCAGTTCTTC
TRBJ2-1 TRBV19 . 12 . CASRDFSHEQFF TGTGCCAGCCGGGACTTCTCACATGAGCAGTTCTTC
TRBJ2-3 TRBV19 few 14 . CASNRGSGTDTQYF TGTGCCAGTAATCGAGGGTCCGGCACAGATACGCAGTATTTT
TRBJ2-6 TRBV6-2/TRBV6-3 few 17 TRBD2 CASSYSSGRTGANVLTF TGTGCCAGCAGTTACTCGAGCGGGAGAACTGGGGCCAACGTCCTGACTTTC
TRBJ2-5 TRBV11-2 many 16 . CASGWGGTRGRETQYF TGTGCCAGCGGCTGGGGTGGGACTAGGGGGCGGGAGACCCAGTACTTC
TRBJ2-3 TRBV27 . 16 TRBD2 CASSKGLAGFADTQYF TGTGCCAGCAGTAAGGGTCTAGCGGGATTCGCAGATACGCAGTATTTT
TRBJ2-1 TRBV7-2 few 12 . CASSPSDRTQFF TGTGCCAGCAGCCCTTCGGACAGAACGCAGTTCTTC
TRBJ1-5 TRBV19 . 17 TRBD1 CATSGQGHIQDNQPQHF TGTGCCACTTCGGGACAGGGTCATATACAGGACAATCAGCCCCAGCATTTT
TRBJ2-7 TRBV28 once 12 . CASSSVTYERHF TGTGCCAGCTCTTCGGTAACCTACGAGCGGCACTTC
TRBJ2-3 TRBV18 many 15 TRBD2 CASSPGLADGDTQYF TGTGCCAGCTCACCCGGACTAGCGGACGGGGATACGCAGTATTTT
TRBJ2-2 TRBV27 . 14 . CASSLWGVPGELFF TGTGCCAGCAGTTTATGGGGGGTCCCCGGGGAGCTGTTTTTT